Listed below are T cell receptor beta chains from one sample, sequenced in a study of cytotoxic CD8 clonotypes in ibrutinib-treated CLL. Method: immunoSEQ multiplex PCR; TCRdb's copy keeps in-frame clones and lacks some. Of about 300,000 clones listed, more than 70% are singletons. Sequencing used PBMCs, obtained at disease progression, from a patient treated with ibrutinib. The receptors were sampled from a human donor with chronic lymphocytic leukemia. The CDR3 runs from the conserved cysteine through the conserved F or W. Each record gives: J gene, clone size, V gene, D gene, CDR3 DNA, CDR3 protein. D genes are given only for firm matches. A row's size may be missing; if present it is once, few, many or a size class.

TRBJ2-1 | - | TRBV6-9 | - | TGTGCCAGCAGTTCTTTGCCCCCCAGAAGCTCCTACAATGAGCAGTTCTTC | CASSSLPPRSSYNEQFF
TRBJ1-5 | - | TRBV18 | - | TGTGCCAGCTCCCCCCAAGCGGATCAGCCCCAGCATTTT | CASSPQADQPQHF
TRBJ1-6 | - | TRBV19 | - | TGTGCCAGTAGTCCGCCGTCCACTGTATATAATTCACCCCTCCACTTT | CASSPPSTVYNSPLHF
TRBJ2-1 | - | TRBV27 | - | TGTGCCAGCAGTTTATTGTCCAGGGGGGTGTTCTCTTACAATGAGCAGTTCTTC | CASSLLSRGVFSYNEQFF
TRBJ2-2 | - | TRBV4-1 | - | TGCGCCAGCAGCCAATCGGGGGGCGGGGCGCGCTACACCGGGGAGCTGTTTTTT | CASSQSGGGARYTGELFF
TRBJ2-7 | - | TRBV10-3 | - | TGTGCCATCAGTGGGGACCTAGGGACTTACGAGCAGTACTTC | CAISGDLGTYEQYF
TRBJ2-3 | - | TRBV5-4 | - | TGTGCCAGCAGGGCCGGGACTCCCACAGATACGCAGTATTTT | CASRAGTPTDTQYF
TRBJ2-5 | many | TRBV18 | - | TGTGCCAGCTCACCGCAAGAGACCCAGTACTTC | CASSPQETQYF
TRBJ2-5 | - | TRBV11-1 | TRBD2 | TGTGCCAGCAGCTTCCGACTAGCGGGAGGGAGAGAGACCCAGTACTTC | CASSFRLAGGRETQYF
TRBJ2-7 | - | TRBV7-9 | - | TGTGCCAGCAGCCCCAGCCATTACGAGCAGTACTTC | CASSPSHYEQYF
TRBJ2-7 | - | TRBV19 | - | TGTGCCAGTTCTACCCGGAAAATGACAGGAGCCTACGAGCAGTACTTC | CASSTRKMTGAYEQYF
TRBJ2-1 | - | TRBV5-1 | TRBD2 | TGCGCCAGCAGCTCGGGCGCCGCGGGGGACAATGAGCAGTTCTTC | CASSSGAAGDNEQFF
TRBJ1-6 | - | TRBV10-3 | - | TGTGCCATCAGGGGGCCTCCAGGGAACAATTCACCCCTCCACTTT | CAIRGPPGNNSPLHF
TRBJ1-2 | - | TRBV7-9 | TRBD1 | TGTGCCAGCAGCCCAGGGGGGGCAGGGCGTACCTATGGCTACACCTTC | CASSPGGAGRTYGYTF
TRBJ2-3 | - | TRBV5-1 | - | TGCGCCAGCAGCTTGGTTCTCCGCACAGATACGCAGTATTTT | CASSLVLRTDTQYF
TRBJ1-1 | - | TRBV7-6 | - | TGTGCCAGCAGCTTAGCGCCGGACGGCACCGTTACGAAAGCTTTCTTT | CASSLAPDGTVTKAFF
TRBJ1-4 | - | TRBV9 | - | TGTGCCAGCAGCGAGGACACCGCTAATGAAAAACTGTTTTTT | CASSEDTANEKLFF
TRBJ2-7 | - | TRBV10-3 | - | TGTGCCATCAGTGAGACAGCATCCTACGAGCAGTACTTC | CAISETASYEQYF
TRBJ2-5 | - | TRBV7-2 | TRBD2 | TGTGCCAGCAGCTTAGTAGCGGGAGGGTACCAAGAGACCCAGTACTTC | CASSLVAGGYQETQYF
TRBJ2-5 | - | TRBV5-6 | - | TGTGCCAGCAGCTTGGTGGCGGAAGAAGAGACCCAGTACTTC | CASSLVAEEETQYF
TRBJ2-1 | - | TRBV5-1 | - | TGCGCCAGCAGCTTGGCCCCCTACAATGAGCAGTTCTTC | CASSLAPYNEQFF
TRBJ1-2 | - | TRBV28 | - | TGTGCCAGCAGTTCCCAGGGCAGATACTATGGCTACACCTTC | CASSSQGRYYGYTF
TRBJ1-4 | - | TRBV18 | - | TGTGCCAGCCAGGTGGGCATTAATGAAAAACTGTTTTTT | CASQVGINEKLFF
TRBJ2-3 | - | TRBV7-9 | TRBD2 | TGTGCCAGCAGCCCGGGACTAGCGTCGACAGATACGCAGTATTTT | CASSPGLASTDTQYF
TRBJ2-5 | - | TRBV10-3 | - | TGTGCCATCAGTGGGGGTTCGGCAGAGACCCAGTACTTC | CAISGGSAETQYF
TRBJ2-3 | few | TRBV4-3 | - | TGCGCCAGCAGCCAGGGCGCCACAGATACGCAGTATTTT | CASSQGATDTQYF
TRBJ2-7 | - | TRBV5-1 | - | TGCGCCAGCAGCTTGGGGGCAGTAACTTTTTCCGAGCAGTACTTC | CASSLGAVTFSEQYF
TRBJ1-1 | few | TRBV5-4 | - | TGTGCCAGCAGCTCACAGGGACGCTCTGAAGCTTTCTTT | CASSSQGRSEAFF
TRBJ1-2 | few | TRBV20-1 | - | TGCAGTACATATGGCTACACCTTC | CSTYGYTF
TRBJ2-2 | - | TRBV10-3 | TRBD2 | TGTGCCATCAGTGGGACTAGCGGGAGGCGAGAGCTGTTTTTT | CAISGTSGRRELFF
TRBJ1-2 | - | TRBV6-5 | - | TGTGCCAGCAGTACTCTTCAGGGAGGCTATGGCTACACCTTC | CASSTLQGGYGYTF
TRBJ2-5 | - | TRBV7-9 | TRBD1 | TGTGCCAGCAGCTTAGCGGCAATGGTACAGGGGGCACGGGAGACCCAGTACTTC | CASSLAAMVQGARETQYF
TRBJ1-1 | - | TRBV23-1 | - | TGCGCCAGCAGTCGAGGGGAGGTGGGGGCAACTGAAGCTTTCTTT | CASSRGEVGATEAFF
TRBJ1-5 | - | TRBV6-5 | - | TGTGCCAGCAGTTACGGGGCAGGTGGCAATCAGCCCCAGCATTTT | CASSYGAGGNQPQHF
TRBJ1-2 | - | TRBV5-1 | TRBD1 | TGCGCCAGCAGCAGTGGGACGGGCCCCGGACAGGGGGGTAGTGGCTATGGCTACACCTTC | CASSSGTGPGQGGSGYGYTF
TRBJ2-3 | many | TRBV28 | TRBD2 | TGTGCCAGCAGTCCCCCTAGCGGGATCACAGATACGCAGTATTTT | CASSPPSGITDTQYF
TRBJ1-5 | - | TRBV6-1 | - | TGTGCCAGCACCACCGGAGGGGGAGTCCAGCCCCAGCATTTT | CASTTGGGVQPQHF
TRBJ2-7 | few | TRBV11-3 | - | TGTGCCAGCAGCCCCACCCCAGACAATTACGAGCAGTACTTC | CASSPTPDNYEQYF
TRBJ2-7 | - | TRBV23-1 | TRBD1 | TGCGCCAGCAGTCAGGGGACAGGGGGTCCTCATTCCCCCTCCTACGAGCAGTACTTC | CASSQGTGGPHSPSYEQYF
TRBJ2-1 | - | TRBV7-2 | - | TGTGCCAGCAGCACTCACGGGGACAATGAGCAGTTCTTC | CASSTHGDNEQFF
TRBJ2-1 | - | TRBV7-2 | - | TGTGCCAGCAGCTTAGGGGCCGCTAGTGAGCAGTTCTTC | CASSLGAASEQFF
TRBJ1-5 | - | TRBV5-6 | - | TGTGCCAGCAGCTTAACGGGTTCCCAGCCCCAGCATTTT | CASSLTGSQPQHF
TRBJ2-7 | - | TRBV5-6 | - | TGTGCCAGCAGCTTGGGTCCTGCGGCGTACTTC | CASSLGPAAYF
TRBJ2-5 | - | TRBV4-3 | - | TGCGCCAGCAGCCAAGGGTCAGCTACCCGAGAGACCCAGTACTTC | CASSQGSATRETQYF
TRBJ2-7 | - | TRBV15 | TRBD2 | TGTGCCACCAGCAGAGTGGGAGGGAGGTACGAGCAGTACTTC | CATSRVGGRYEQYF
TRBJ2-4 | - | TRBV5-1 | - | TGCGCCAGCAGCTCCGGGGTGGACAGAAGAGTAGCCAAAAACATTCAGTACTTC | CASSSGVDRRVAKNIQYF